This entry describes one T cell receptor beta chain. What it recognizes is unknown. The sample originates from a study of T cell responses to AZD1222 COVID-19 vaccine. Study-level findings and limits: Spike was spanned by vaccine-associated CD4 TCRs, with dominance at 160-218 and 743-854.

The germline gives CDR1 SGHNT, CDR2 YYREEE (reference sequence). The length of the CDR3 is 13 residues. V lost 4 bases to trimming and J lost 8 bases, with 15 bases between them. The method was immunoSEQ multiplex PCR; TCRdb's version includes in-frame clones alone and lacks a portion of them. Of 150,000 or so clones in the sample, about 81% were seen once. Sequencing used peripheral blood, obtained on day 0 of MenACWY control vaccination. This clonotype was sampled from an adult in good health. V is TRBV5-4 and J is TRBJ1-2; D possibly corresponds to TRBD1 (6 bases). This CDR3 is CASSPSGGGGYTF. The CDR3 bases are TGTGCCAGCAGCCCCTCGGGGGGCGGAGGCTACACCTTC. Full variable domain (outside the CDR3, taken from reference TRBV5-4 and TRBJ1-2): ETGVTQSPTHLIKTRGQQVTLRCSSQSGHNTVSWYQQALGQGPQFIFQYYREEENGRGNFPPRFSGLQFPNYSSELNVNALELDDSALYLCASSPSGGGGYTFGSGTRLTVV.